This is a list of T cell receptor beta chains from one sample in a study of OX40 agonist ivuxolimab in advanced cancers. TCRdb's copy holds only in-frame clones and misses some; the assay was immunoSEQ multiplex PCR. The sample records more than 55,000 clones, approximately 86% being singletons. The sample was CD4+ or CD8+ T cells sorted from blood, taken in a trial of the OX40 agonist ivuxolimab. Every receptor here comes from an adult with an advanced solid tumor such as melanoma, head and neck, liver or kidney cancer. Both conserved end residues are part of each CDR3. The D gene is left open where the match is weak. For some rows the clone size is stated as once, few or many, or as a class when expanded; others skip it.

j_call: TRBJ2-1; clone_size: -; v_call: TRBV12-5; d_call: TRBD2; cdr3_nt: TGTGCTAGTTCGGCTAGCGGGGTATACAATGAGCAGTTCTTC; cdr3_aa: CASSASGVYNEQFF
j_call: TRBJ2-5; clone_size: -; v_call: TRBV7-2; d_call: TRBD1; cdr3_nt: TGTGCCAGCAGCCCAAGACAGGGTTCCCAAGAGACCCAGTACTTC; cdr3_aa: CASSPRQGSQETQYF
j_call: TRBJ1-2; clone_size: -; v_call: TRBV11-3; d_call: -; cdr3_nt: TGTGCCAGCAGCTTAGATCCGGCAGGCGGCGGCTACACCTTC; cdr3_aa: CASSLDPAGGGYTF
j_call: TRBJ2-2; clone_size: -; v_call: TRBV5-1; d_call: TRBD1; cdr3_nt: TGCGCCAGCAGCTTGGAGGCGACAGGGTTGGTCGGGGAGCTGTTTTTT; cdr3_aa: CASSLEATGLVGELFF
j_call: TRBJ2-3; clone_size: -; v_call: TRBV2; d_call: -; cdr3_nt: TGTGCCAGCGGAGGGGGTGCAGTGGGCACGCAGTATTTT; cdr3_aa: CASGGGAVGTQYF
j_call: TRBJ1-2; clone_size: -; v_call: TRBV6-5; d_call: TRBD1; cdr3_nt: TGTGCCAGCAGCCGGGACAGAGGGAGGCCATACGGCTACACCTTC; cdr3_aa: CASSRDRGRPYGYTF
j_call: TRBJ1-1; clone_size: once; v_call: TRBV6-1; d_call: -; cdr3_nt: TGTGCCAGCAGTGAAGGGACAGCGAACACTGAAGCTTTCTTT; cdr3_aa: CASSEGTANTEAFF
j_call: TRBJ2-1; clone_size: -; v_call: TRBV5-1; d_call: TRBD2; cdr3_nt: TGCGCCAGCAGCTCCTCGGGACTAGCCTACAATGAGCAGTTCTTC; cdr3_aa: CASSSSGLAYNEQFF
j_call: TRBJ2-3; clone_size: -; v_call: TRBV18; d_call: TRBD1; cdr3_nt: TGTGCCAGCTCACCACCGGGACAGGGGGCTACAGATACGCAGTATTTT; cdr3_aa: CASSPPGQGATDTQYF
j_call: TRBJ1-2; clone_size: -; v_call: TRBV19; d_call: -; cdr3_nt: TGTGCCAGTAGGGGAGGGGAGGGCTACACCTTC; cdr3_aa: CASRGGEGYTF
j_call: TRBJ1-5; clone_size: -; v_call: TRBV18; d_call: TRBD1; cdr3_nt: TGTGCCAGCTCATCCACCGGGACAGGGCTCAATCAGCCCCAGCATTTT; cdr3_aa: CASSSTGTGLNQPQHF
j_call: TRBJ1-5; clone_size: -; v_call: TRBV6-1; d_call: -; cdr3_nt: TGTGCCTCGATATTTTCTCCAGTGGGCAATCAGCCCCAGCATTTT; cdr3_aa: CASIFSPVGNQPQHF
j_call: TRBJ1-3; clone_size: -; v_call: TRBV11-2; d_call: -; cdr3_nt: TGTGCCAGCAGCTTAGGGTCGGCCAGCCGAAACACCATATATTTT; cdr3_aa: CASSLGSASRNTIYF
j_call: TRBJ1-1; clone_size: -; v_call: TRBV29-1; d_call: -; cdr3_nt: TGCAGCGCCCTGGACGGGGAAGTGAACACTGAAGCTTTCTTT; cdr3_aa: CSALDGEVNTEAFF
j_call: TRBJ1-5; clone_size: -; v_call: TRBV5-1; d_call: -; cdr3_nt: TGCGCCAGCAGCTTGGAAGGGGTCAGCAATCAGCCCCAGCATTTT; cdr3_aa: CASSLEGVSNQPQHF
j_call: TRBJ1-2; clone_size: -; v_call: TRBV5-1; d_call: -; cdr3_nt: TGCGCCAGCAGCCCGGGGGGGCCCCAGAGAGGCTACACCTTC; cdr3_aa: CASSPGGPQRGYTF
j_call: TRBJ2-6; clone_size: once; v_call: TRBV2; d_call: TRBD1; cdr3_nt: TGTGCCAGCAGTGCCCGGGACAGGGGGTTTGCTGGGGCCAACGTCCTGACTTTC; cdr3_aa: CASSARDRGFAGANVLTF
j_call: TRBJ1-3; clone_size: -; v_call: TRBV27; d_call: -; cdr3_nt: TGTGCCAGCAGTTTATCGGGGGCTGGAAACACCATATATTTT; cdr3_aa: CASSLSGAGNTIYF
j_call: TRBJ2-1; clone_size: -; v_call: TRBV6-1; d_call: TRBD1; cdr3_nt: TGTGCCAGCAGTTCCCGACAGGGAGTGGATGAGCAGTTCTTC; cdr3_aa: CASSSRQGVDEQFF
j_call: TRBJ1-5; clone_size: -; v_call: TRBV2; d_call: -; cdr3_nt: TGTGCCAGCAATACCGAGGGCTATAGCAATCAGCCCCAGCATTTT; cdr3_aa: CASNTEGYSNQPQHF
j_call: TRBJ1-5; clone_size: -; v_call: TRBV7-9; d_call: -; cdr3_nt: TGTGCCAGCAGCTTAGGGGGGAACGCTCTGAATCAGCCCCAGCATTTT; cdr3_aa: CASSLGGNALNQPQHF
j_call: TRBJ2-7; clone_size: -; v_call: TRBV11-3; d_call: TRBD1; cdr3_nt: TGTGCCAGCAGCCCCGGGACAGGGGGGTACGAGCAGTACTTC; cdr3_aa: CASSPGTGGYEQYF
j_call: TRBJ1-1; clone_size: -; v_call: TRBV27; d_call: -; cdr3_nt: TGTGCCAGCAGTTTAGGAGGTAAGAACACTGAAGCTTTCTTT; cdr3_aa: CASSLGGKNTEAFF
j_call: TRBJ2-7; clone_size: -; v_call: TRBV5-1; d_call: TRBD1; cdr3_nt: TGCGCCAGCAGCGTGGCTGGACAGGCCCGCTACGAGCAGTACTTC; cdr3_aa: CASSVAGQARYEQYF
j_call: TRBJ2-3; clone_size: -; v_call: TRBV18; d_call: -; cdr3_nt: TGTGCCAGCTCACGATTTAGGGACGGAGATACGCAGTATTTT; cdr3_aa: CASSRFRDGDTQYF
j_call: TRBJ1-5; clone_size: few; v_call: TRBV7-8; d_call: TRBD1; cdr3_nt: TGTGCCAGCAGCCCAGGGACAGCCCCGCAGCCCCAGCATTTT; cdr3_aa: CASSPGTAPQPQHF
j_call: TRBJ1-4; clone_size: -; v_call: TRBV15; d_call: TRBD1; cdr3_nt: TGTGCCACCAGCAGAGGAAGCAGGGGGCGAGGGGCTAATGAAAAACTGTTTTTT; cdr3_aa: CATSRGSRGRGANEKLFF
j_call: TRBJ2-1; clone_size: -; v_call: TRBV7-2; d_call: -; cdr3_nt: TGTGCCAGCAGCTTAGCCTCCGGGACAGAGCAGTTCTTC; cdr3_aa: CASSLASGTEQFF
j_call: TRBJ2-7; clone_size: -; v_call: TRBV6-5; d_call: -; cdr3_nt: TGTGCCAGCGTTAGTCGGATCTCCTACGAGCAGTACTTC; cdr3_aa: CASVSRISYEQYF
j_call: TRBJ2-1; clone_size: -; v_call: TRBV9; d_call: -; cdr3_nt: TGTGCCAGCAGCGCGTTCACGGGCCCTTTTGAGCAGTTCTTC; cdr3_aa: CASSAFTGPFEQFF
j_call: TRBJ1-2; clone_size: -; v_call: TRBV11-1; d_call: -; cdr3_nt: TGTGCCAGCAGCCAACTCCTCGGGGGCAACTATGGCTACACCTTC; cdr3_aa: CASSQLLGGNYGYTF
j_call: TRBJ1-2; clone_size: -; v_call: TRBV18; d_call: -; cdr3_nt: TGTGCCAGCTCACCATCTATCGGAGCTAACTATGGCTACACCTTC; cdr3_aa: CASSPSIGANYGYTF
j_call: TRBJ1-3; clone_size: once; v_call: TRBV9; d_call: TRBD1; cdr3_nt: TGTGCCAGCAGCCCGGACAGGAACTCTGGAAACACCATATATTTT; cdr3_aa: CASSPDRNSGNTIYF
j_call: TRBJ1-2; clone_size: -; v_call: TRBV4-2; d_call: -; cdr3_nt: TGTGCCAGCAGCCAAGCATTACAGGCGACCCATGGCTACACCTTC; cdr3_aa: CASSQALQATHGYTF
j_call: TRBJ1-5; clone_size: -; v_call: TRBV7-6; d_call: -; cdr3_nt: TGTGCCAGCAGCTTAGACGAGGGGTTCAATCAGCCCCAGCATTTT; cdr3_aa: CASSLDEGFNQPQHF
j_call: TRBJ2-7; clone_size: -; v_call: TRBV19; d_call: -; cdr3_nt: TGTGCCAGTAGTGCGGGCCGCATGGGCGAGCAGTACTTC; cdr3_aa: CASSAGRMGEQYF
j_call: TRBJ1-4; clone_size: -; v_call: TRBV18; d_call: -; cdr3_nt: TGTGCCAGCTCACCCCAGGATGAAAAACTGTTTTTT; cdr3_aa: CASSPQDEKLFF
j_call: TRBJ1-5; clone_size: -; v_call: TRBV30; d_call: -; cdr3_nt: TGTGCCTGGAGGCGGCAGGAGAATCAGCCCCAGCATTTT; cdr3_aa: CAWRRQENQPQHF
j_call: TRBJ2-2; clone_size: -; v_call: TRBV29-1; d_call: TRBD1; cdr3_nt: TGCAGCGTGAGGGGGCAGTGGGGAGCCGCCGGGGAGCTGTTTTTT; cdr3_aa: CSVRGQWGAAGELFF
j_call: TRBJ1-1; clone_size: -; v_call: TRBV7-8; d_call: -; cdr3_nt: TGTGCCAGCAGCTTTGCGGTGGGGACGCGGGAAGCTTTCTTT; cdr3_aa: CASSFAVGTREAFF
j_call: TRBJ1-2; clone_size: -; v_call: TRBV6-5; d_call: -; cdr3_nt: TGTGCCAGCAGTTTTCCCCGGGACGCTTCTAACTATGGCTACACCTTC; cdr3_aa: CASSFPRDASNYGYTF
j_call: TRBJ2-5; clone_size: -; v_call: TRBV9; d_call: TRBD2; cdr3_nt: TGTGCCAGCAGCGTAGTAGGGTCGGGGGGAACAGAGACCCAGTACTTC; cdr3_aa: CASSVVGSGGTETQYF
j_call: TRBJ1-2; clone_size: -; v_call: TRBV28; d_call: -; cdr3_nt: TGTGCCAGCAGCCTAGGGGCCGGAAACTATGGCTACACCTTC; cdr3_aa: CASSLGAGNYGYTF
j_call: TRBJ1-2; clone_size: -; v_call: TRBV4-3; d_call: -; cdr3_nt: TGCGCCAGCAGCCAATCCGGGCACGGCTATGGCTACACCTTC; cdr3_aa: CASSQSGHGYGYTF
j_call: TRBJ2-7; clone_size: -; v_call: TRBV15; d_call: TRBD1; cdr3_nt: TGTGCCACCGCACGGGACAGATTCTACGAGCAGTACTTC; cdr3_aa: CATARDRFYEQYF
j_call: TRBJ2-5; clone_size: -; v_call: TRBV7-9; d_call: -; cdr3_nt: TGTGCCAGCAGCTTTACGGCGGGCCCCGCGTCCGAGACCCAGTACTTC; cdr3_aa: CASSFTAGPASETQYF
j_call: TRBJ2-3; clone_size: -; v_call: TRBV7-2; d_call: -; cdr3_nt: TGTGCCAGCAGCCCCCCGGCAGATACGCAGTATTTT; cdr3_aa: CASSPPADTQYF
j_call: TRBJ2-7; clone_size: -; v_call: TRBV7-9; d_call: TRBD2; cdr3_nt: TGTGCCAGCAGCCCGGGGGGGAGTAGGGACGAGCAGTACTTC; cdr3_aa: CASSPGGSRDEQYF
j_call: TRBJ1-3; clone_size: once; v_call: TRBV7-9; d_call: TRBD1; cdr3_nt: TGTGCCAGCAGCACCGACAGGGGGCTCACTGGAAACACCATATATTTT; cdr3_aa: CASSTDRGLTGNTIYF
j_call: TRBJ2-3; clone_size: -; v_call: TRBV4-3; d_call: -; cdr3_nt: TGCGCCAGCAGCCAAGTCGCGGGGGCGGGGGATACGCAGTATTTT; cdr3_aa: CASSQVAGAGDTQYF
j_call: TRBJ1-1; clone_size: once; v_call: TRBV5-5; d_call: -; cdr3_nt: TGTGCCAGCAGCATGGAAGGTGGTCTCCGAGGGAACACTGAAGCTTTCTTT; cdr3_aa: CASSMEGGLRGNTEAFF
j_call: TRBJ1-3; clone_size: -; v_call: TRBV5-5; d_call: -; cdr3_nt: TGTGCCAGCAGGTTGGGACTTTCCTCTGGAAACACCATATATTTT; cdr3_aa: CASRLGLSSGNTIYF
j_call: TRBJ1-2; clone_size: -; v_call: TRBV6-1; d_call: TRBD1; cdr3_nt: TGTGCCAGCAGTGGACAGGGGACGTGGAGCGGCTACACCTTC; cdr3_aa: CASSGQGTWSGYTF
j_call: TRBJ2-2; clone_size: -; v_call: TRBV5-6; d_call: -; cdr3_nt: TGTGCCAGCAGGTTAGTGCCCGGGGAGCTGTTTTTT; cdr3_aa: CASRLVPGELFF
j_call: TRBJ2-7; clone_size: -; v_call: TRBV5-4; d_call: -; cdr3_nt: TGTGCCAGCAGCTCCCCCGGGCAAAGCTCCTACGAGCAGTACTTC; cdr3_aa: CASSSPGQSSYEQYF
j_call: TRBJ2-1; clone_size: -; v_call: TRBV19; d_call: TRBD2; cdr3_nt: TGTGCCAGTAGAAAACTAGCGGACTCCTACAATGAGCAGTTCTTC; cdr3_aa: CASRKLADSYNEQFF
j_call: TRBJ2-1; clone_size: -; v_call: TRBV9; d_call: TRBD2; cdr3_nt: TGTGCCAGCAGCCCGACTAGCGGATACAATGAGCAGTTCTTC; cdr3_aa: CASSPTSGYNEQFF
j_call: TRBJ1-1; clone_size: few; v_call: TRBV6-5; d_call: -; cdr3_nt: TGTGCCAGCAGTTACTCCCGCACTGAAGCTTTCTTT; cdr3_aa: CASSYSRTEAFF
j_call: TRBJ2-5; clone_size: -; v_call: TRBV19; d_call: TRBD1; cdr3_nt: TGTGCCAGTAGCCTCGGACAGGGGGGGTTGGAGACCCAGTACTTC; cdr3_aa: CASSLGQGGLETQYF
j_call: TRBJ1-1; clone_size: -; v_call: TRBV7-2; d_call: -; cdr3_nt: TGTGCCAGCAGCTTAGAGAACCTCATGAACACTGAAGCTTTCTTT; cdr3_aa: CASSLENLMNTEAFF